Below, 18 T cell receptor beta chains from the same sample are listed, as sequenced in a study of blood T cell repertoires in COVID-19. Profiled with immunoSEQ multiplex PCR; TCRdb holds only in-frame clones, not every one. The sample has 250,000 to 350,000 clones, approximately 92% seen once. The sequencing sample was made of PBMCs or T cells enriched from blood (not recorded which). These receptors all come from a woman aged 18-29 years who had recovered from COVID-19.

This sequence joins TRBV19 and TRBJ2-3; D gene ambiguous. CDR1 LNHDA and CDR2 SQIVND come from the germline V gene (reference sequence). CDR3 length: 15 amino acids. V gave up 2 bases and J gave up 4 bases, with 13 bases separating them. In nucleotides, the CDR3 is TGTGCCAGTAGTATACAGGCTCAGTCTCCAGATACGCAGTATTTT. Its protein product is CASSIQAQSPDTQYF.

The rearrangement uses TRBV30 and TRBJ2-5, with a possible D match to TRBD1 (9 bases). The CDR3 is 17 residues long. Per the germline V gene, CDR1 is GTSNPN and CDR2 is SVGIG (reference sequence). V lost 2 bases and J lost 4, with 23 bases in between. CDR3 amino acids: CAWSPGGGQGQPETQYF. CDR3 coding DNA: TGTGCCTGGAGTCCGGGGGGGGGACAGGGCCAGCCAGAGACCCAGTACTTC.

J is TRBJ1-1 and V is TRBV28; 8 bases map to TRBD1. The CDR3 totals 15 residues. Per the germline V gene, CDR1 is MDHEN and CDR2 is SYDVKM. The ends lost 4 bases at V and 2 bases at J; junction bases unmatched: 6. The CDR3 region has the DNA TGTGCCAGCAGTTCTTGGACAGGGAGTAACACTGAAGCTTTCTTT. It codes for CASSSWTGSNTEAFF.

The sample holds many counts of this clone. V and J are TRBV28 and TRBJ2-2, with 7 bases lining up with TRBD1. The CDR3 is 15 residues long. From germline, CDR1 is MDHEN and CDR2 SYDVKM. The V segment lost 5 bases and the J segment 2 bases; nucleotides outside the gene matches: 5. CDR3 bases: TGTGCCAGCAGTCTCGGACAGGCTAACACCGGGGAGCTGTTTTTT. It translates to CASSLGQANTGELFF.

This clone was recorded only once. The rearrangement uses TRBV7-9 and TRBJ1-2; no firm D call. Germline V gene sequence: CDR1 SEHNR, CDR2 FQNEAQ (reference sequence). The CDR3 has 12 amino acids. Trimming stripped 1 base from V and 6 bases from J, with 6 bases between. The CDR3 DNA is TGTGCCAGCAGCTTAGGTCCGGATGGCTACACCTTC. Encoded protein: CASSLGPDGYTF.

This chain connects TRBV7-2 to TRBJ1-5; no reliable D call. This CDR3 is built from 13 residues. Trimming took 5 bases from V and 6 from J, leaving 11 bases between them. The germline gives CDR1 SGHTA, CDR2 FQGNSA. DNA of the CDR3: TGTGCCAGCAGCCAGGTGGTTGGTCAGCCCCAGCATTTT. This sequence encodes CASSQVVGQPQHF.

This clone was seen a single time. The chain links TRBV15 to TRBJ1-5; D is ambiguous. The V gene's germline CDR1 is LNHNV and CDR2 YYDKDF (reference sequence). With 1 base removed from V and 9 bases from J, the gap between germline ends came to 16 bases. This CDR3 is built from 15 residues. This chain's CDR3 is CATSRVPPGVGPQHF. The CDR3 region has the DNA TGTGCCACCAGCAGAGTACCCCCCGGAGTGGGGCCCCAGCATTTT.

The chain couples TRBV5-4 to TRBJ2-3; a possible D gene is TRBD2 (5 bases). The CDR3 has 16 residues. V lost 0 bases and J lost 1, with 12 bases in between. The V gene's germline CDR1 is SGHNT and CDR2 YYREEE (reference sequence). CDR3 sequence reads: CASSLDGLGGTDTQYF. The CDR3 DNA reads TGTGCCAGCAGCTTGGACGGACTCGGGGGCACAGATACGCAGTATTTT.

V and J are TRBV2 and TRBJ2-7; 9 bases match TRBD1. CDR3 size: 13 residues. The V segment lost 8 bases and the J segment 4 bases; nucleotides outside the gene matches: 6. Germline CDR1 reads SNHLY; CDR2 reads FYNNEI. The CDR3: CASGVGQGYEQYF. In DNA form, the CDR3 reads TGTGCCAGCGGTGTCGGACAGGGGTACGAGCAGTACTTC.

Turning to this clone: The identical CDR3 is also encoded by other nucleotide sequences in the sample. This CDR3 reads CASSLAGDYGYTF. In DNA form, the CDR3 reads TGTGCCAGCAGCTTAGCCGGGGACTATGGCTACACCTTC. This sequence joins TRBV11-2 and TRBJ1-2; D is uncertain. The CDR3 has 13 amino acids. Trimming took off 1 base at V and 3 bases at J, with 6 bases between the two ends. The V gene's germline CDR1 is SGHAT and CDR2 FQNNGV.

The chain couples TRBV28 to TRBJ2-1; 7 bases line up with TRBD2. In germline, CDR1 is MDHEN, CDR2 SYDVKM. V was pared by 1 base and J by 0 bases, with 6 bases of the junction left unmatched. CDR3 length: 17 residues. The CDR3 protein is CASSLFLAASSYNEQFF. DNA of the CDR3: TGTGCCAGCAGTTTATTTCTAGCGGCTAGCTCCTACAATGAGCAGTTCTTC.

The chain recombines TRBV7-2 with TRBJ2-1; 12 positions agree with TRBD2. J gave up 6 bases and V 5 bases, and 8 bases lay outside the gene matches. The CDR3 has 16 residues. Germline V gene data show CDR1 as SGHTA and CDR2 as FQGNSA. This CDR3 is CASSPQRLAGVNEQFF. The CDR3 DNA is TGTGCCAGCAGCCCCCAGAGACTAGCGGGGGTCAATGAGCAGTTCTTC.

The chain employs TRBV18 and TRBJ2-5, with D perhaps TRBD2 (6 bases). The germline V gene encodes CDR1 KGHSH and CDR2 LQKENI. The CDR3 loop spans 11 amino acids. V lost 5 bases, J lost 7 bases, and 8 bases lay in between. CDR3 DNA: TGTGCCAGCTCAGCGGAGGGGACCCAGTACTTC. This sequence encodes CASSAEGTQYF. The full variable domain, rest sourced from reference TRBV18 and TRBJ2-5, is NAGVMQNPRHLVRRRGQEARLRCSPMKGHSHVYWYRQLPEEGLKFMVYLQKENIIDESGMPKERFSAEFPKEGPSILRIQQVVRGDSAAYFCASSAEGTQYFGPGTRLLVL.

The chain employs TRBV15 and TRBJ2-4; D is unresolved. V gave up 1 base and J gave up 7 bases, with 8 bases separating them. Germline assignment: CDR1 LNHNV and CDR2 YYDKDF (reference sequence). The CDR3 spans 13 residues. The CDR3 DNA reads TGTGCCACCAGCAGAGGATCCGCGAACATTCAGTACTTC. This sequence encodes CATSRGSANIQYF.

This clone showed up just once. The chain is built from TRBV4-2 and TRBJ2-7; weak D call: TRBD1 (5 bases). Between the trimmed V and J ends, which lost 1 base and 2 bases, there was a span of 9 bases. CDR3 length: 14 residues. Germline CDR1 and CDR2: LGHNA and YNFKEQ. The CDR3 DNA is TGTGCCAGCAGCCAAGGGCAGGGCACCTACGAGCAGTACTTC. Protein product: CASSQGQGTYEQYF.

This sequence joins TRBV5-4 and TRBJ2-7; 12 bases match TRBD2. The V gene's germline CDR1 is SGHNT and CDR2 YYREEE (reference sequence). The CDR3 has 15 amino acids. V lost 5 bases to trimming and J lost 5 bases; unmatched junction nucleotides: 8. CDR3 sequence: CASSPLAGGRHEQYF. DNA for the CDR3: TGTGCCAGCAGTCCGCTAGCGGGGGGGCGGCACGAGCAGTACTTC.

The V call is TRBV29-1, the J call TRBJ1-1; weak D call: TRBD1 (5 bases). Germline lookup yields CDR1 SQVTM and CDR2 ANQGSEA. V was shortened by 6 bases and J by 1 base, with 18 bases between the two germline ends. The CDR3 loop spans 15 amino acids. Written as DNA, the CDR3 is TGCAGCGTGAAGTTCCTCGTGGACACGAACACTGAAGCTTTCTTT. Protein sequence: CSVKFLVDTNTEAFF.

The rearrangement joins TRBV2 to TRBJ2-1, with 8 bases fitting TRBD2. CDR3 length: 13 amino acids. The V and J ends lost 8 bases and 0 bases, in that order; junction bases with no gene match: 0. Germline CDR1 reads SNHLY; CDR2 reads FYNNEI. CDR3 sequence (DNA): TGTGCCAGCGCGGGGGGCTCCTACAATGAGCAGTTCTTC. Protein: CASAGGSYNEQFF.